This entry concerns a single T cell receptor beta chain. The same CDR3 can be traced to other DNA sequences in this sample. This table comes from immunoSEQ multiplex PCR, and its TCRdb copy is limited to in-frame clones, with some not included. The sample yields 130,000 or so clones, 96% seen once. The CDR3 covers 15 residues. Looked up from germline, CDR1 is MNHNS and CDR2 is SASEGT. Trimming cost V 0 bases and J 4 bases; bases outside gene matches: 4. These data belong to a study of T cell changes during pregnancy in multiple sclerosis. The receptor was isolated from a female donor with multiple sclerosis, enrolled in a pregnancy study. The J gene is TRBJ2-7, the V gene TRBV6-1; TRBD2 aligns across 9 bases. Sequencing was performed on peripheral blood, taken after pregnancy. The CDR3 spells CASSEALAGPYEQYF. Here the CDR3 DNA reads TGTGCCAGCAGTGAAGCGCTAGCGGGACCTTACGAGCAGTACTTC.